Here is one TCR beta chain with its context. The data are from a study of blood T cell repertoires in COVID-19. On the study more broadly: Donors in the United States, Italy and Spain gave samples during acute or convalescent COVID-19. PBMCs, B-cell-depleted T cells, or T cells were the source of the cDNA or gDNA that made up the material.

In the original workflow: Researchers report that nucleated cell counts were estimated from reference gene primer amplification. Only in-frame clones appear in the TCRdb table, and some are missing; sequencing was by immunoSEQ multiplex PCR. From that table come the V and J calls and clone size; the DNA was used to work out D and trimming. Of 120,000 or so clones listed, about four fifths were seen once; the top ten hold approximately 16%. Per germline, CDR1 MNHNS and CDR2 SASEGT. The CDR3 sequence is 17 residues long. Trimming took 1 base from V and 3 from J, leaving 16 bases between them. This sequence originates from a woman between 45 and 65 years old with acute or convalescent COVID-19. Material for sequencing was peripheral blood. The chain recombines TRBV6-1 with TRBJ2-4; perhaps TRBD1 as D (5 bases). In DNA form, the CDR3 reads TGTGCCAGCAGTGAAGTGAACAGGTCGAATGGCAAAAACATTCAGTACTTC. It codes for CASSEVNRSNGKNIQYF.